The 24 T cell receptor beta chains below come from one sample, sequenced in a study of T cell repertoires in cytomegalovirus infection (dated by TCRdb to between 2018 and 2021). The treatment or condition tag for this specimen amounts to: in vitro stimulation with specific CMV peptide epitopes to enrich CMV-specific T cells. What these receptors recognize is not known. The sequencer listed for this sample is Illumina HiSeq 1500. The public reads were reanalyzed by TCRdb: fastp trimming at Q25, MiXCR alignment, in-frame beta chains only. Each entry merges the rows of one CDR3 protein and shows their most common DNA and genes. The sample data list hundreds of thousands of distinct CDR3 sequences, and roughly 43% of these were observed just once. Of the sample, around 45% is held by the ten largest clones. The sample consisted of cultured PBMCs, taken from culture after CMV antigen stimulation. All receptors come from a human donor in good health (CMV status not recorded). Some clones in this sample may be carry-over from other donors' samples.

The genes are TRBV7-9 and TRBJ2-1; no definite D call. V was shortened by 5 bases and J by 8 bases, with 10 bases between the two germline ends. The CDR3 extends over 12 amino acids. The germline V gene encodes CDR1 SEHNR and CDR2 FQNEAQ (reference sequence). The CDR3 sequence: CASSPTGYEQFF. The CDR3 nucleotides read TGTGCCAGCAGCCCCACCGGCTATGAGCAGTTCTTC.

The gene calls are TRBV7-6 and TRBJ2-1; 9 bases fit TRBD2. This CDR3 has 15 amino acids. The germline V gene has CDR1 SGHVS and CDR2 FNYEAQ. The trim removed 3 bases at V and 8 bases at J, leaving 8 bases unmatched. The CDR3 sequence: CASSFSAGGKHEQFF. The CDR3 DNA follows: TGTGCCAGCAGCTTTTCCGCGGGAGGGAAGCATGAGCAGTTCTTC. The full variable domain, its missing parts supplied by reference TRBV7-6 and TRBJ2-1, is GAGVSQSPRYKVTKRGQDVALRCDPISGHVSLYWYRQALGQGPEFLTYFNYEAQQDKSGLPNDRFSAERPEGSISTLTIQRTEQRDSAMYRCASSFSAGGKHEQFFGPGTRLTVL.

The rearrangement joins TRBV7-4 to TRBJ2-5, with 8 bases fitting TRBD2. J was trimmed by 4 bases and V by 5 bases; bases with no gene match: 6. Germline CDR1 is SGHVT and CDR2 is SQSDAQ. The CDR3 has 14 amino acids. In DNA, the CDR3 is TGTGCCAGCAGCCCGGGACTAGGGCGAGAGACCCAGTACTTC. This gives the protein CASSPGLGRETQYF.

This clonotype came up a few times. The rearrangement uses TRBV6-6 and TRBJ2-3; TRBD1 matches 9 bases. This CDR3 is 14 amino acids long. The V and J ends lost 10 bases and 6 bases, in that order; junction bases with no gene match: 11. Germline V lookup: CDR1 MNHNY, CDR2 SVGAGI (reference sequence). The CDR3 DNA reads TGTGCCAACAACCGGGACAGGGATATGGATACGCAGTATTTT. It yields the protein CANNRDRDMDTQYF.

This clonotype was recorded a few times. The gene calls are TRBV7-8 and TRBJ2-1; D may be TRBD2 (6 bases). This CDR3 comprises 14 residues. Germline V gives CDR1 SGHVS, CDR2 FQNEAQ. V lost 5 bases, J lost 8 bases, and 16 bases lay in between. Here the CDR3 reads CASSPRRGGDEQFF. CDR3 nucleotides: TGTGCCAGCAGCCCTCGGCGGGGTGGGGATGAGCAGTTCTTC.

The J gene is TRBJ1-5, the V gene TRBV2; D gene ambiguous. The germline V gene has CDR1 SNHLY and CDR2 FYNNEI. CDR3 length: 18 residues. V shed 0 bases and J shed 0 bases, with 15 bases lying between them. CDR3: CASSEATTPLYSNQPQHF. The CDR3 nucleotides read TGTGCCAGCAGTGAAGCGACCACTCCTCTTTATAGCAATCAGCCCCAGCATTTT.

V and J are TRBV4-3 and TRBJ2-5; possibly TRBD1 for D (6 bases). The germline V gene encodes CDR1 LGHNA and CDR2 YSLEER. V was clipped by 4 bases and J by 2 bases, with 14 bases between them. The CDR3 totals 15 residues. This chain's CDR3 is CASSPGHTVQETQYF. Here the CDR3 DNA reads TGCGCCAGCAGCCCGGGACACACGGTACAAGAGACCCAGTACTTC.

The gene calls are TRBV7-2 and TRBJ2-7; the D gene is possibly TRBD2 (7 bases). The CDR3 loop spans 15 amino acids. The ends were cut back, 1 base at V and 6 bases at J, with 16 bases in the middle. The germline V gene has CDR1 SGHTA and CDR2 FQGNSA. CDR3 sequence reads: CASSLGHQGGGEQYF. For the CDR3, the DNA is TGTGCCAGCAGCTTAGGTCACCAAGGGGGGGGCGAGCAGTACTTC.

V is TRBV10-3 and J is TRBJ1-6; no reliable D call. CDR3 size: 13 residues. Germline CDR1 reads ENHRY; CDR2 reads SYGVKD. V was pared by 6 bases and J by 2 bases, with 5 bases between. The CDR3 DNA sequence: TGTGCCATCAGGGGCGCCTATAATTCACCCCTCCACTTT. It encodes CAIRGAYNSPLHF.

As regards this clonotype: The junction departs from germline at one end; a sequencing error may be responsible. The rearrangement uses TRBV5-3 and TRBJ2-1; D possibly uses TRBD1 or TRBD2 (5 bases each). TRBV5-3 is an ORF, with its function uncertain. CDR3 length equals 15 residues. CDR3 sequence (DNA): TGTGCCAGCAGCTCCCGGGACCGCTCCTACAATGAGCAGTTCTTC. Translation: CASSSRDRSYNEQFF.

This clonotype has just a few counts. The chain carries TRBV6-6 and TRBJ2-1; D is undetermined. CDR1 and CDR2 (germline): MNHNY, SVGAGI (reference sequence). The CDR3 loop spans 14 amino acids. Trimming stripped 2 bases from V and 6 bases from J, with 11 bases between. The DNA for the CDR3 is TGTGCCAGCAGTTACACCCCGCAGCGCAATGAGCAGTTCTTC. Its protein is CASSYTPQRNEQFF.

This chain links TRBV27 with TRBJ1-5; 9 bases agree with TRBD1. V lost 3 bases and J lost 4; bases outside the gene matches: 7. This CDR3 spans 16 amino acids. Germline CDR1 MNHEY, CDR2 SMNVEV (reference sequence). CDR3 sequence (DNA): TGTGCCAGCAGTTTCGGGGGACAGGGCCGGAATCAGCCCCAGCATTTT. It encodes CASSFGGQGRNQPQHF.

This clonotype was recorded a few times. The rearrangement uses TRBV11-2 and TRBJ2-1; TRBD2 matches 11 bases. Germline trimming cut 1 base from V and 8 bases from J; bases unmatched to any gene: 7. The CDR3 runs 16 residues. Germline assignment: CDR1 SGHAT and CDR2 FQNNGV. The CDR3 here is CASSLGGTSGVDEQFF. CDR3 nucleotides: TGTGCCAGCAGCTTAGGGGGGACTAGCGGAGTGGATGAGCAGTTCTTC.

V is TRBV20-1 and J is TRBJ1-5, with D possibly TRBD1 on 6 matching bases. V was shortened by 6 bases and J by 7 bases, with 13 bases between the two germline ends. Germline CDR1 and CDR2: DFQATT and SNEGSKA (reference sequence). The CDR3 covers 12 residues. The CDR3 region has the DNA TGCAGTGCCTTACAGGGTGGGCAGCCCCAGCATTTT. It yields the protein CSALQGGQPQHF.

The chain uses TRBV7-2 and TRBJ1-4; no reliable D call. This CDR3 spans 14 amino acids. The V gene's germline CDR1 is SGHTA and CDR2 FQGNSA. V was cut by 2 bases and J by 8 bases, with 12 bases left in between. As DNA, the CDR3 is TGTGCCAGCAGCTTATCCGGGGTTGGGGAAAAACTGTTTTTT. Translating it yields CASSLSGVGEKLFF.

In this sample, this clonotype turned up a few times. The chain joins TRBV7-2 to TRBJ2-1; a possible D gene is TRBD2 (6 bases). Trimming cost V 5 bases and J 2 bases, with 16 bases left between them. Germline CDR1 reads SGHTA; CDR2 reads FQGNSA. The CDR3 is made up of 16 amino acids. The CDR3 nucleotides read TGTGCCAGCAGCACCCAGGGAGGAGACACCTACAATGAGCAGTTCTTC. It is translated as CASSTQGGDTYNEQFF.

Of note for this clonotype: With a much larger clone just one base away, this may be a read error. The chain uses TRBV20-1 and TRBJ2-3, with TRBD2 matching over 7 bases. The germline CDR1 and CDR2 sequences are DFQATT and SNEGSKA (reference sequence). CDR3 length: 16 amino acids. Trimming at V came to 4 bases and at J to 6 bases, leaving 16 bases not matched to a gene. The DNA of the CDR3 is TGCAGTGCTATCCTTAGCGGGTCCTCACTAGGGGATACGCAGTATTTT. Encoded protein: CSAILSGSSLGDTQYF.

The chain combines TRBV20-1 with TRBJ1-6; D not resolved. The germline CDR1 and CDR2 sequences are DFQATT and SNEGSKA (reference sequence). V lost 5 bases and J 0 bases, leaving 5 bases between the germline ends. The CDR3 extends over 13 amino acids. The chain's CDR3 is CSASSSYNSPLHF. The CDR3 DNA is TGCAGTGCTTCAAGCTCCTATAATTCACCCCTCCACTTT.

This clonotype was seen a few times. V and J are TRBV7-9 and TRBJ1-5; tentatively, D is TRBD1 (6 bases). V was shortened by 1 base and J by 3 bases, with 10 bases between the two germline ends. The CDR3 length is 15 residues. Germline loops: CDR1 SEHNR, CDR2 FQNEAQ (reference sequence). CDR3: CASSLDQGHNQPQHF. CDR3 in DNA: TGTGCCAGCAGCTTAGACCAGGGACACAATCAGCCCCAGCATTTT.

The V gene is TRBV7-8, the J gene TRBJ2-7, with 8 bases matching TRBD1. The CDR3 runs to 18 residues. Germline values: CDR1 SGHVS, CDR2 FQNEAQ. Trimming at V came to 2 bases and at J to 3 bases, leaving 15 bases not matched to a gene. The CDR3 is CASSLPGTGILGFYEQYF. In DNA form, the CDR3 reads TGTGCCAGCAGCTTACCCGGGACAGGTATCCTAGGGTTCTACGAGCAGTACTTC.

This clonotype has just a few counts. The V gene is TRBV7-2, the J gene TRBJ2-7, with D possibly being TRBD1 (5 bases). The V end was cut by 3 bases, the J end by 5 bases, with 17 bases between. This CDR3 contains 15 residues. Germline V gene data show CDR1 as SGHTA and CDR2 as FQGNSA. CDR3 sequence: CASSFDSTPIDEQYF. CDR3 nucleotide sequence: TGTGCCAGCAGCTTCGACAGTACCCCTATCGACGAGCAGTACTTC.

The CDR3, as DNA: TGTGCCAGCAGTTCCGGCACAGGGGATAGGGGACTGTTTTTT. Its protein product is CASSSGTGDRGLFF. The V gene is TRBV6-5, the J gene TRBJ1-4; 7 bases agree with TRBD1. The V and J ends lost 4 bases and 13 bases, in that order; junction bases with no gene match: 12. This CDR3 has 14 amino acids. CDR1 and CDR2 from the germline V gene are MNHEY and SVGAGI.

Here the CDR3 reads CASGGLAGVSADTQYF. The CDR3 bases are TGTGCCAGCGGGGGGTTAGCGGGAGTGTCGGCAGATACGCAGTATTTT. J is TRBJ2-3 and V is TRBV5-4, with TRBD2 matching over 9 bases. The J segment lost 4 bases and the V segment lost 7 bases, leaving 13 bases of the junction unmatched. CDR1 is SGHNT, CDR2 YYREEE, per germline (reference sequence). CDR3 length: 16 amino acids.

J is TRBJ2-2 and V is TRBV6-5; tentatively, D is TRBD2 (6 bases). The CDR3 is 14 residues long. CDR1 is MNHEY and CDR2 is SVGAGI in the germline V gene. V shed 0 bases and J shed 8 bases, with 10 bases lying between them. The chain's CDR3 is CASSYSEGTGELFF. CDR3 coding DNA: TGTGCCAGCAGTTACTCAGAGGGGACTGGGGAGCTGTTTTTT.